The rows below give T cell receptor beta chains drawn from one sample of a study of T cell changes during pregnancy in multiple sclerosis. Sequencing used immunoSEQ multiplex PCR; TCRdb keeps in-frame clones, though not all of them. The table lists some 51,000 clones, 94% of them singletons, with 0.47% in the top ten. The specimen was CD4+ T cells from peripheral blood mononuclear cells, collected in the first trimester of pregnancy. The receptor source for this set is a female donor with multiple sclerosis, enrolled in a pregnancy study. The CDR3 runs from the conserved cysteine through the conserved F or W. Where a row states a size, it is once, few, many or the class of an expanded clone; other rows omit it.

clone_size: -
j_call: TRBJ2-5
v_call: TRBV12-5
cdr3_aa: CASGPIQETQYF

clone_size: few
j_call: TRBJ1-3
v_call: TRBV5-1
cdr3_aa: CASSPRPGVPSGNTIYF

clone_size: -
j_call: TRBJ2-2
v_call: TRBV7-9
cdr3_aa: CASSATTGDAGELFF

clone_size: -
j_call: TRBJ2-1
v_call: TRBV27
cdr3_aa: CASSLLPFGTGDNEQFF

clone_size: -
j_call: TRBJ1-2
v_call: TRBV2
cdr3_aa: CASSESGTDGYTF

clone_size: -
j_call: TRBJ2-3
v_call: TRBV19
cdr3_aa: CASSIATGLGTDTQYF

clone_size: -
j_call: TRBJ1-1
v_call: TRBV18
cdr3_aa: CASSPLSGNTEAFF

clone_size: -
j_call: TRBJ1-1
v_call: TRBV9
cdr3_aa: CASSGRGTEAFF

clone_size: -
j_call: TRBJ2-4
v_call: TRBV2
cdr3_aa: CASRPASGGGPAKNIQYF

clone_size: -
j_call: TRBJ2-7
v_call: TRBV5-5
cdr3_aa: CASSLFRIHEQYF

clone_size: -
j_call: TRBJ2-1
v_call: TRBV7-8
cdr3_aa: CASSLELSSYNEQFF

clone_size: once
j_call: TRBJ2-2
v_call: TRBV27
cdr3_aa: CASSRIVGGGSAGELFF

clone_size: -
j_call: TRBJ2-3
v_call: TRBV15
cdr3_aa: CATSRVAGGAEDTQYF

clone_size: -
j_call: TRBJ2-7
v_call: TRBV7-8
cdr3_aa: CASSLREASSYEQYF

clone_size: -
j_call: TRBJ1-2
v_call: TRBV27
cdr3_aa: CASSFSGVGYTF

clone_size: -
j_call: TRBJ2-3
v_call: TRBV7-9
cdr3_aa: CANSLRGSGTDTQYF

clone_size: -
j_call: TRBJ2-3
v_call: TRBV5-4
cdr3_aa: CASSLDVAGGTTDTQYF

clone_size: -
j_call: TRBJ2-5
v_call: TRBV30
cdr3_aa: CAWSPHSGGDIQETQYF

clone_size: -
j_call: TRBJ1-4
v_call: TRBV30
cdr3_aa: CAWDRGGEKLFF

clone_size: once
j_call: TRBJ1-1
v_call: TRBV18
cdr3_aa: CASSPKGATEAFF